This T cell receptor (beta chain) was profiled in a study of early T cells in non-severe SARS-CoV-2 infection. Study conclusions and caveats: The matching step, a VDJdb search, favored anti-spike CD8 responses and missed private and CD4 specificities.

The CDR3 consists of 11 residues. Trimming removed 8 bases from V and 7 bases from J, with 9 bases in between. CDR1 is MNHEY, CDR2 SMNVEV, per germline (reference sequence). This clonotype was recorded a few times. The antigen remains undetermined. Individual cDNA molecules were tagged with unique molecular identifiers, the study reported. MiXCR, applied by TCRdb to the 5' RACE reads, yields one record per CDR3 protein. This sample has tens of thousands of distinct CDR3 sequences, with 9% found just once. The TCR sequence derives from an adult who was a healthcare worker with PCR-confirmed SARS-CoV-2 infection or an uninfected control (not recorded which). This rearrangement joins TRBV27 to TRBJ1-5; D remains ambiguous. Sequencing was carried out using whole blood. CDR3: CASQWHQPQHF. Here the CDR3 DNA reads TGTGCCAGCCAGTGGCACCAGCCCCAGCATTTT.